Described below is a single T cell receptor beta chain sequence and its context. Antigen specificity is unknown. V lost 6 bases to trimming and J lost 2 bases; unmatched junction nucleotides: 4. The CDR3 is 13 residues long. Germline V gene data show CDR1 as GTSNPN and CDR2 as SVGIG (reference sequence). These data belong to a study of shared clonotypes between healthy human individuals. TCRdb's copy holds only in-frame clones and misses some; the assay was immunoSEQ multiplex PCR. The sample shows roughly 2.4 million clones, roughly 95% of them seen only once. Regarding the study as a whole: Naive CD4 clonotypes were shared across a handful of donors at 4.5% to 6%.

The chain links TRBV30 to TRBJ2-7; 10 nucleotides agree with TRBD1. The receptor was derived from a man aged 18-30 years in good health. Sequenced input: naive CD4+ T cells sorted from blood. Subset meaning: CD45RA+ positively selected. DNA for the CDR3: TGTGCCTGTCGGACAGGGGGAACCTACGAGCAGTACTTC. This encodes CACRTGGTYEQYF.